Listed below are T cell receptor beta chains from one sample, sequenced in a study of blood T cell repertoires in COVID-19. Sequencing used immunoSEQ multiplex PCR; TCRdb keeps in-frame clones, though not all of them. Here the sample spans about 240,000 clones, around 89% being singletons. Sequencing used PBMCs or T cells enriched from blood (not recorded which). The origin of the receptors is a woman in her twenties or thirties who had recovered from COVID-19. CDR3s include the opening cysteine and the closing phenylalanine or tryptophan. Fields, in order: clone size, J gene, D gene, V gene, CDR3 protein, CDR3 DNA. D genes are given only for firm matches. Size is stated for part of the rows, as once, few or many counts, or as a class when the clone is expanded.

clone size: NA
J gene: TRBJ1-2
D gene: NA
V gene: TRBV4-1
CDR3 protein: CASSQDRFRGYGYTF
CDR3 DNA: TGCGCCAGCAGCCAAGATCGTTTCAGGGGCTATGGCTACACCTTC

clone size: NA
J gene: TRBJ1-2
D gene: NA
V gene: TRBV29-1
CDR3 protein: CSVGGGNYGYTF
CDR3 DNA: TGCAGCGTGGGGGGTGGAAACTATGGCTACACCTTC

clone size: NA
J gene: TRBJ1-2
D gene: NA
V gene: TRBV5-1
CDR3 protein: CASSLVPGNYGYTF
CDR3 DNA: TGCGCCAGCAGCTTGGTGCCAGGGAACTATGGCTACACCTTC

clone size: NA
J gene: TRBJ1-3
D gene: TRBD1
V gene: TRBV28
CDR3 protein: CASRARQGRGNTIYF
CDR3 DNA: TGTGCCAGCAGGGCTAGACAGGGTCGTGGAAACACCATATATTTT

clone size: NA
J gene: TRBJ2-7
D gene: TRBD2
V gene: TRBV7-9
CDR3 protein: CASSPGTSTYEQYF
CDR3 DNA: TGTGCCAGCAGCCCCGGGACTAGCACCTACGAGCAGTACTTC

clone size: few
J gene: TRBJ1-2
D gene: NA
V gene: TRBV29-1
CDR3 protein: CSVSAGYGYTF
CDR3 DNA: TGCAGCGTATCCGCCGGCTATGGCTACACCTTC

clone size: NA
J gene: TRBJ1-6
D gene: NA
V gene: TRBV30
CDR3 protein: CAWNRRDSPLHF
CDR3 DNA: TGTGCCTGGAACAGGAGGGATTCACCCCTCCACTTT

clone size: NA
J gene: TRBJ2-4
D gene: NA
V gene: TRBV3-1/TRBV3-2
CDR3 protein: CASSPLRGIQYF
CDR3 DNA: TGTGCCAGCAGCCCACTCCGCGGGATTCAGTACTTC

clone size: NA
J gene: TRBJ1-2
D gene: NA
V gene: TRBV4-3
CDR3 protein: CASSPGPRGYGYTF
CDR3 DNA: TGCGCCAGCAGTCCTGGACCTAGGGGCTATGGCTACACCTTC

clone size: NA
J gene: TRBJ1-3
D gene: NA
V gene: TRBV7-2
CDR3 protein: CASSLARGQGYTIYF
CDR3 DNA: TGTGCCAGCAGCTTAGCTAGGGGTCAAGGATACACCATATATTTT

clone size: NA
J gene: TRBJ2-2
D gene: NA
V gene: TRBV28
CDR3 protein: CASSFYLGELFF
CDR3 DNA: TGTGCCAGCAGTTTTTATCTCGGGGAGCTGTTTTTT

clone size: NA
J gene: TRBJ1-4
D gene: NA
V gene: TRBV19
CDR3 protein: CASSIEEGAPNEKLFF
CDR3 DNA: TGTGCCAGTAGTATAGAAGAAGGGGCGCCTAATGAAAAACTGTTTTTT

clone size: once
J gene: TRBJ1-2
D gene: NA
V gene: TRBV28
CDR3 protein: CASSLSRAGGDYGYTF
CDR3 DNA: TGTGCCAGCAGTTTAAGTCGAGCTGGGGGCGACTATGGCTACACCTTC

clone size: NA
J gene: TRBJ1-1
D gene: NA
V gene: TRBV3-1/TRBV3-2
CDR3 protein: CASSQIPQNTEAFF
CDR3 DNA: TGTGCCAGCAGCCAAATTCCCCAGAACACTGAAGCTTTCTTT

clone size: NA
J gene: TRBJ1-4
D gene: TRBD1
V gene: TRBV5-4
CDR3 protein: CASSPGQSATNEKLFF
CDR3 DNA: TGTGCCAGCAGCCCGGGACAGTCAGCAACTAATGAAAAACTGTTTTTT